The 24 T cell receptor beta chains reported below all come from one sample, sequenced in a study of shared clonotypes between healthy human individuals. Measured with immunoSEQ multiplex PCR; TCRdb has only the in-frame clones, and not every one. The sample includes a few million clones, approximately 95% of them seen just once. What was sequenced was naive CD4+ T cells from PBMCs. Subset denoted: CD45RA+ positively selected. The receptor set was obtained from a man younger than 35 in good health. Some clones in this sample may be carry-over from other donors' samples.

This rearrangement joins TRBV5-1 to TRBJ1-2; the D gene is possibly TRBD1 (6 bases). Germline V gene data show CDR1 as SGHRS and CDR2 as YFSETQ. Trimming stripped 0 bases from V and 8 bases from J, with 20 bases between. CDR3 size: 16 residues. CDR3 nucleotides: TGCGCCAGCAGCTTGGCCTTACAGGGCCTAACTGAAGGCTACACCTTC. Amino acid sequence: CASSLALQGLTEGYTF.

The rearrangement joins TRBV30 to TRBJ1-2; 7 nucleotides align to TRBD1. The CDR3 has 13 amino acids. CDR1 and CDR2 (germline): GTSNPN, SVGIG (reference sequence). Unmatched junction bases numbered 5, after V lost 4 bases and J lost 3 bases. CDR3 nucleotide sequence: TGTGCCTGGAACAGACAGGGAGACTATGGCTACACCTTC. It is translated as CAWNRQGDYGYTF. Filled out from reference TRBV30 and TRBJ1-2, the complete variable domain reads SQTIHQWPATLVQPVGSPLSLECTVEGTSNPNLYWYRQAAGRGLQLLFYSVGIGQISSEVPQNLSASRPQDRQFILSSKKLLLSDSGFYLCAWNRQGDYGYTFGSGTRLTVV.

CDR3 coding DNA: TGCGCCAGCAGCAGACTAGCGGGAGGGCCTTCGGAGACCCAGTACTTC. This sequence encodes CASSRLAGGPSETQYF. The chain combines TRBV5-1 with TRBJ2-5; 14 nucleotides agree with TRBD2. The J segment lost 5 bases and the V segment lost 4 bases, leaving 7 bases of the junction unmatched. Germline-derived CDR1 and CDR2 are SGHRS and YFSETQ. This CDR3 contains 16 residues.

The table lists this clone with a count of one. The chain links TRBV6-6 to TRBJ2-1; D uncertain. The CDR3 loop spans 12 amino acids. Deletions cut 5 bases from V and 6 bases from J, with 8 bases between. The germline gives CDR1 MNHNY, CDR2 SVGAGI (reference sequence). The CDR3 loop is CASSAGANEQFF. CDR3 DNA sequence: TGTGCCAGCAGTGCCGGCGCCAATGAGCAGTTCTTC.

This chain connects TRBV28 to TRBJ2-1, with 9 bases aligning to TRBD2. Germline CDR1 and CDR2: MDHEN and SYDVKM. The junction had 10 bases not matched to a gene; V was cut back by 6 bases and J by 7 bases. The CDR3 totals 15 residues. CDR3 bases: TGTGCCAGCAGGTATAGCGGGAGTATGAAGAATGAGCAGTTCTTC. Protein: CASRYSGSMKNEQFF.

The genes are TRBV9 and TRBJ2-1; 8 bases line up with TRBD2. J was trimmed by 8 bases and V by 3 bases; bases with no gene match: 10. CDR1 is SGDLS and CDR2 is YYNGEE in the germline V gene. This CDR3 contains 15 residues. CDR3 nucleotide sequence: TGTGCCAGCAGCGCCCTAGCGGGTAGAAGGGATGAGCAGTTCTTC. Protein sequence: CASSALAGRRDEQFF.

The chain couples TRBV4-1 to TRBJ2-3; D remains ambiguous. This CDR3 region has 11 residues. Germline CDR1 is MGHRA and CDR2 is YSYEKL. V shed 2 bases and J shed 8 bases, with 5 bases lying between them. CDR3 coding DNA: TGCGCCAGCAGCCAACGTGGTACGCAGTATTTT. This sequence encodes CASSQRGTQYF.

The rearrangement joins TRBV6-1 to TRBJ2-7, with 11 bases matching TRBD2. The CDR3 extends over 13 amino acids. Trimming removed 8 bases from V and 1 base from J; junction bases left unmatched: 1. In germline, CDR1 is MNHNS, CDR2 SASEGT. The chain's CDR3 is CASGTSGSYEQYF. CDR3 nucleotides: TGTGCCAGCGGGACTAGCGGATCCTACGAGCAGTACTTC.

For this clone: Additional DNA sequences in this sample encode the identical CDR3. V and J are TRBV9 and TRBJ2-7, with TRBD1 identical over 7 bases. The junction had 6 bases not matched to a gene; V was cut back by 0 bases and J by 3 bases. Germline CDR1 SGDLS, CDR2 YYNGEE. This CDR3 has 15 residues. The CDR3 nucleotides are TGTGCCAGCAGCGTAGCAACAGGGGAAAGCTACGAGCAGTACTTC. It encodes CASSVATGESYEQYF.

V gene TRBV14 combines with J gene TRBJ1-4; D perhaps matches TRBD1 (5 bases). Trimming took 4 bases from V and 6 from J, leaving 24 bases between them. Germline-derived CDR1 and CDR2 are SGHDN and FVKESK. This CDR3 region has 18 residues. The CDR3 is CASSPGTGPLGVDEKLFF. The CDR3 region has the DNA TGTGCCAGCAGCCCTGGGACTGGACCCCTCGGAGTCGATGAAAAACTGTTTTTT.

The V and J genes are TRBV6-1 and TRBJ2-7; D call uncertain. In germline, CDR1 is MNHNS, CDR2 SASEGT. Between the trimmed V and J ends, which lost 5 bases and 4 bases, there was a span of 6 bases. This CDR3 is built from 11 residues. The CDR3 DNA follows: TGTGCCAGCAGTTACGCGTACGAGCAGTACTTC. Its translation is CASSYAYEQYF.

The chain recombines TRBV4-1 with TRBJ2-3, with 8 bases fitting TRBD1. The CDR3 loop spans 15 amino acids. The germline V gene has CDR1 MGHRA and CDR2 YSYEKL. The J segment lost 7 bases and the V segment lost 4 bases, leaving 10 bases of the junction unmatched. CDR3 region: CASSPAGTGRYTQYF. Here the CDR3 DNA reads TGCGCCAGCAGCCCGGCCGGGACAGGTCGTTATACGCAGTATTTT.

J is TRBJ2-1 and V is TRBV7-8; 7 bases are a match to TRBD2. From germline, CDR1 is SGHVS and CDR2 FQNEAQ. The CDR3 is 16 residues long. Losses at the gene ends were 2 bases for V and 0 bases for J; bases not matched to a gene: 4. The CDR3 sequence is CASSLRSGGSYNEQFF. The CDR3 DNA sequence: TGTGCCAGCAGCTTAAGGTCGGGAGGCTCCTACAATGAGCAGTTCTTC.

This sequence joins TRBV18 and TRBJ1-3; D is ambiguous. Trimming cost V 0 bases and J 4 bases, with 4 bases left between them. CDR3 size: 13 residues. Germline CDR1 and CDR2: KGHSH and LQKENI. This CDR3 is CASSPPLGNTIYF. CDR3 in DNA: TGTGCCAGCTCACCACCGCTGGGAAACACCATATATTTT.

The V and J genes are TRBV9 and TRBJ2-3; 10 positions agree with TRBD1. The ends lost 4 bases at V and 6 bases at J; junction bases unmatched: 8. In germline, CDR1 is SGDLS, CDR2 YYNGEE. This CDR3 is built from 15 residues. Here the CDR3 reads CASSLRQGAMDTQYF. DNA of the CDR3: TGTGCCAGCAGCTTGCGACAGGGGGCGATGGATACGCAGTATTTT.

The rearrangement links TRBV7-6 to TRBJ2-2, with D possibly being TRBD2 (5 bases). CDR1 is SGHVS, CDR2 FNYEAQ, per germline. This CDR3 is built from 15 residues. V lost 2 bases and J 7 bases, leaving 14 bases between the germline ends. In DNA form, the CDR3 reads TGTGCCAGCAGCTTATTAAGACCGGCGGGCGGGGAGCTGTTTTTT. Its protein product is CASSLLRPAGGELFF.

The table lists this clone with a few counts. The rearrangement uses TRBV6-5 and TRBJ2-3; possibly TRBD1 or TRBD2 for D (5 bases each). Per germline, CDR1 MNHEY and CDR2 SVGAGI. Trimming pared 6 bases from V and 7 bases from J, leaving 17 bases between. The CDR3 has 14 amino acids. This chain's CDR3 is CASSLGRSGYTQYF. The CDR3 nucleotides are TGTGCCAGCAGCTTGGGACGGAGCGGATATACGCAGTATTTT.

This clone was observed a single time. This sample includes further DNA sequences coding for the same CDR3. This chain connects TRBV7-3 to TRBJ2-5; D is ambiguous. Germline loops: CDR1 SGHTA, CDR2 FQGTGA. Between the trimmed V and J ends, which lost 2 bases and 4 bases, there was a span of 5 bases. The CDR3 is 12 amino acids. DNA of the CDR3: TGTGCCAGCAGCTTATTGGGAGAGACCCAGTACTTC. It is translated as CASSLLGETQYF.

The rearrangement links TRBV30 to TRBJ1-3, with unresolved D. V gave up 3 bases and J gave up 4 bases, with 10 bases separating them. CDR1 is GTSNPN, CDR2 SVGIG, per germline (reference sequence). The CDR3 extends over 13 amino acids. CDR3 in amino acids: CAWSEIRGNTIYF. As DNA, the CDR3 is TGTGCCTGGAGCGAGATCCGAGGAAACACCATATATTTT.

The gene calls are TRBV30 and TRBJ1-5; tentatively, D is TRBD1 (5 bases). Germline V CDR1 and CDR2: GTSNPN, SVGIG (reference sequence). Trimming took 2 bases from V and 0 from J, leaving 5 bases between them. The CDR3 length is 13 residues. CDR3 region: CAWSRGSNQPQHF. The CDR3 DNA is TGTGCCTGGAGTAGGGGTAGCAATCAGCCCCAGCATTTT. Drawing the rest from reference TRBV30 and TRBJ1-5, the complete variable domain is SQTIHQWPATLVQPVGSPLSLECTVEGTSNPNLYWYRQAAGRGLQLLFYSVGIGQISSEVPQNLSASRPQDRQFILSSKKLLLSDSGFYLCAWSRGSNQPQHFGDGTRLSIL.

The V call is TRBV7-2, the J call TRBJ1-2; tentative D call: TRBD1 (6 bases). CDR1 SGHTA and CDR2 FQGNSA come from the germline V gene. The CDR3 runs 15 residues. The V and J ends lost 1 base and 4 bases respectively, with 13 bases between them. The CDR3 DNA reads as TGTGCCAGCAGCTTAGGCTCAGGGGCAGTCTATGGCTACACCTTC. It encodes CASSLGSGAVYGYTF. Variable domain in full (rest from reference TRBV7-2 and TRBJ1-2): GAGVSQSPSNKVTEKGKDVELRCDPISGHTALYWYRQSLGQGLEFLIYFQGNSAPDKSGLPSDRFSAERTGGSVSTLTIQRTQQEDSAVYLCASSLGSGAVYGYTFGSGTRLTVV.

V and J are TRBV4-1 and TRBJ1-2; D is unclear. V gave up 1 base and J gave up 4 bases, with 22 bases separating them. CDR1 is MGHRA and CDR2 is YSYEKL in the germline V gene. The CDR3 extends over 18 amino acids. CDR3 bases: TGCGCCAGCAGCCAAGTTCGGACGGAGCGACGACGACCCTATGGCTACACCTTC. Translated: CASSQVRTERRRPYGYTF.

The gene calls are TRBV7-2 and TRBJ2-7; D is perhaps TRBD2 (6 bases). Germline V lookup: CDR1 SGHTA, CDR2 FQGNSA. The CDR3 runs to 16 residues. Trimming left V 1 base short and J 3 bases short, with 16 bases between. This CDR3 is CASSLGSAAGHYEQYF. The CDR3 coding sequence is TGTGCCAGCAGCTTAGGAAGTGCGGCGGGGCACTACGAGCAGTACTTC.

The chain recombines TRBV14 with TRBJ2-7, with TRBD2 identical over 9 bases. Germline V gives CDR1 SGHDN, CDR2 FVKESK. With 3 bases clipped from V and 8 bases from J, the junction kept 8 bases outside the gene matches. The CDR3 length is 14 residues. The DNA for the CDR3 is TGTGCCAGCAGCCAGGCGGGACTAGCCCTCCAGCAGTACTTC. Encoded protein: CASSQAGLALQQYF.